The rows below give T cell receptor beta chains drawn from one sample of a study of blood T cell repertoires in COVID-19. Repertoires were generated with immunoSEQ multiplex PCR, while TCRdb's copy carries only in-frame clones and drops some. Among just over 300,000 clones listed, about nine tenths were seen once. Sample: peripheral blood. The receptors originated from a man aged 18-30 years with active or convalescent COVID-19. Each CDR3 is given with its conserved first and last residue. The order of the fields is J gene, D gene, clone size, V gene, CDR3 protein, CDR3 DNA. The D gene is left open where the match is weak. The size field is filled for only some rows; it gives once, few, many or a size class.

TRBJ2-5 | TRBD2 | NA | TRBV5-1 | CASSLRGSGGAQETQYF | TGCGCCAGCAGCTTAAGGGGCAGCGGGGGGGCCCAAGAGACCCAGTACTTC
TRBJ2-5 | TRBD2 | NA | TRBV6-2/TRBV6-3 | CASSYSLAGVQETQYF | TGTGCCAGCAGTTACTCGCTAGCGGGGGTCCAAGAGACCCAGTACTTC
TRBJ2-3 | NA | NA | TRBV19 | CASSAAGTKDTQYF | TGTGCCAGTAGTGCCGCCGGGACAAAAGATACGCAGTATTTT
TRBJ2-2 | NA | NA | TRBV7-7 | CASRRGTGLRTGELFF | TGTGCCAGCAGGCGAGGAACAGGGTTACGCACCGGGGAGCTGTTTTTT
TRBJ1-1 | TRBD1 | NA | TRBV5-1 | CASSSQDRGEAFF | TGCGCCAGCAGCTCCCAGGACAGGGGTGAAGCTTTCTTT
TRBJ2-5 | NA | NA | TRBV27 | CASSLGTGLETQYF | TGTGCCAGCAGTTTAGGTACAGGGCTAGAGACCCAGTACTTC
TRBJ1-2 | TRBD1 | NA | TRBV7-9 | CASSSNRGLYYGYTF | TGTGCCAGCAGCTCGAACAGGGGGCTGTACTATGGCTACACCTTC
TRBJ2-5 | NA | NA | TRBV27 | CASSPSWLAIETQYF | TGTGCCAGCAGTCCCTCGTGGCTAGCGATAGAGACCCAGTACTTC
TRBJ2-3 | NA | NA | TRBV29-1 | CSVAGSTDTQYF | TGCAGCGTTGCCGGTAGCACAGATACGCAGTATTTT
TRBJ2-7 | TRBD2 | few | TRBV18 | CASSPPESAGAGEQYF | TGTGCCAGCTCACCACCGGAATCAGCGGGAGCGGGCGAGCAGTACTTC
TRBJ1-6 | NA | few | TRBV7-9 | CASSPRLGFSPLHF | TGTGCCAGCAGCCCCCGCCTGGGCTTTTCACCCCTCCACTTT
TRBJ2-5 | TRBD2 | few | TRBV5-6 | CASSRLAGRETQYF | TGTGCCAGCAGCCGACTAGCGGGACGGGAGACCCAGTACTTC
TRBJ1-4 | NA | NA | TRBV5-1 | CASSKDRPNEKLFF | TGCGCCAGCAGCAAGGACAGACCTAATGAAAAACTGTTTTTT
TRBJ1-3 | NA | NA | TRBV7-2 | CASSFGTGNTIYF | TGTGCCAGCAGCTTCGGGACAGGAAACACCATATATTTT
TRBJ1-5 | NA | NA | TRBV2 | CATRQALGNQPQHF | TGTGCCACTCGACAGGCACTAGGGAATCAGCCCCAGCATTTT
TRBJ2-1 | NA | NA | TRBV24-1 | CATSDFIQGRRDNEQFF | TGTGCCACCAGTGATTTTATCCAGGGGCGAAGGGACAATGAGCAGTTCTTC
TRBJ2-5 | NA | NA | TRBV18 | CASSPISQLQETQYF | TGTGCCAGCTCACCCATCTCACAGCTCCAAGAGACCCAGTACTTC
TRBJ2-7 | TRBD1 | few | TRBV28 | CAILPGQGALEQYF | TGTGCCATCCTGCCGGGACAGGGGGCTCTTGAGCAGTACTTC
TRBJ1-6 | TRBD1 | NA | TRBV18 | CASSPGQGYSPLHF | TGTGCCAGCTCTCCGGGACAGGGATATTCACCCCTCCACTTT
TRBJ1-1 | NA | NA | TRBV5-1 | CASSDGHPTEAFF | TGCGCCAGCAGCGACGGACATCCCACTGAAGCTTTCTTT
TRBJ2-1 | NA | NA | TRBV9 | CASSVGGLDLYNEQFF | TGTGCCAGCAGCGTTGGTGGACTGGACCTCTACAATGAGCAGTTCTTC
TRBJ1-1 | TRBD1 | NA | TRBV11-2 | CASSPSLGQGNVEAFF | TGTGCCAGCAGCCCCAGCTTGGGACAGGGGAATGTTGAAGCTTTCTTT
TRBJ2-5 | TRBD2 | NA | TRBV7-3 | CASSPSRGGVETQYF | TGTGCCAGCAGCCCCTCTCGCGGGGGGGTAGAGACCCAGTACTTC
TRBJ2-2 | NA | NA | TRBV24-1 | CATSDFSGSEDTGELFF | TGTGCCACCAGTGATTTTTCGGGGAGTGAGGACACCGGGGAGCTGTTTTTT
TRBJ2-7 | NA | once | TRBV5-1 | CASSFGTGLYEQYF | TGCGCCAGCAGCTTCGGGACGGGACTTTACGAGCAGTACTTC
TRBJ2-7 | NA | NA | TRBV5-1 | CASSLVLHEQYF | TGCGCCAGCAGCTTGGTTCTCCACGAGCAGTACTTC
TRBJ1-5 | TRBD1 | NA | TRBV18 | CASSPGQGINQPQHF | TGTGCCAGCTCACCTGGACAGGGGATCAATCAGCCCCAGCATTTT
TRBJ1-2 | NA | NA | TRBV5-8 | CASSLVQRANYGYTF | TGTGCCAGCAGCTTGGTACAGAGAGCTAACTATGGCTACACCTTC
TRBJ1-4 | NA | NA | TRBV5-1 | CASRGETGIPKLFF | TGCGCCAGCCGGGGGGAAACAGGGATTCCAAAACTGTTTTTT
TRBJ2-3 | TRBD1 | NA | TRBV19 | CASSTPGTGTDTQYF | TGTGCCAGTAGTACCCCCGGGACAGGGACAGATACGCAGTATTTT
TRBJ1-2 | NA | NA | TRBV15 | CATSRVGGLLYGYTF | TGTGCCACCAGCAGAGTTGGCGGTCTTCTCTATGGCTACACCTTC
TRBJ2-3 | TRBD2 | NA | TRBV18 | CASSPPLTSGGHRGLDTQYF | TGTGCCAGCTCACCACCCCTAACTAGCGGGGGGCACAGAGGGCTAGATACGCAGTATTTT
TRBJ2-5 | TRBD1 | NA | TRBV5-4 | CASSLQIGGTGGRETQYF | TGTGCCAGCAGCTTGCAGATTGGTGGGACAGGGGGTCGAGAGACCCAGTACTTC
TRBJ2-3 | NA | NA | TRBV7-9 | CASSLLGGGPDTQYF | TGTGCCAGCAGCTTGTTGGGAGGAGGCCCAGATACGCAGTATTTT
TRBJ2-5 | TRBD2 | NA | TRBV24-1 | CATSDGGLAGRKETQYF | TGTGCCACCAGTGATGGGGGACTAGCGGGGCGAAAAGAGACCCAGTACTTC
TRBJ1-2 | TRBD1 | few | TRBV7-2 | CASSPTGNYGYTF | TGTGCCAGCAGCCCGACAGGGAACTATGGCTACACCTTC
TRBJ1-1 | NA | NA | TRBV4-1 | CASSPHVYPTGNTEAFF | TGCGCCAGCAGCCCACACGTATACCCGACAGGGAACACTGAAGCTTTCTTT
TRBJ2-1 | TRBD2 | NA | TRBV28 | CASGKREGFDEQFF | TGTGCCAGCGGAAAGCGGGAGGGTTTCGATGAGCAGTTCTTC
TRBJ1-4 | TRBD1 | once | TRBV11-2 | CASSRRGDRGEKLFF | TGTGCCAGCAGCCGGCGGGGGGACAGGGGTGAAAAACTGTTTTTT
TRBJ2-1 | TRBD2 | few | TRBV6-2/TRBV6-3 | CASSYEAGGQNEQFF | TGTGCCAGCAGTTACGAGGCGGGGGGACAAAATGAGCAGTTCTTC
TRBJ1-6 | NA | NA | TRBV6-5 | CASSYSGYNSPLHF | TGTGCCAGCAGTTACTCCGGGTATAATTCACCCCTCCACTTT
TRBJ2-2 | TRBD2 | few | TRBV15 | CATSRDRGTSGPNTGELFF | TGTGCCACCAGCAGAGATCGGGGGACTAGCGGACCGAACACCGGGGAGCTGTTTTTT
TRBJ1-6 | NA | NA | TRBV6-1 | CASSEENRPLHF | TGTGCCAGCAGTGAAGAAAACAGACCCCTCCACTTT
TRBJ1-3 | NA | few | TRBV19 | CGSGLSGNTIYF | TGTGGGAGTGGCCTCTCTGGAAACACCATATATTTT
TRBJ2-2 | TRBD2 | NA | TRBV9 | CASSVVGGSDNTGELFF | TGTGCCAGCAGCGTAGTTGGCGGGAGCGATAACACCGGGGAGCTGTTTTTT
TRBJ1-4 | NA | once | TRBV5-5 | CASSLILYNEKLFF | TGTGCCAGCAGCTTGATTCTATACAATGAAAAACTGTTTTTT
TRBJ2-3 | TRBD2 | NA | TRBV19 | CASSSGLGETDTQYF | TGTGCCAGTAGTAGCGGACTAGGAGAAACAGATACGCAGTATTTT
TRBJ2-7 | TRBD2 | NA | TRBV5-6 | CASSSRSSGRYSLDYEQYF | TGTGCCAGCAGCTCCCGTTCTAGCGGGAGGTACTCACTCGACTACGAGCAGTACTTC
TRBJ2-3 | NA | NA | TRBV18 | CASSPQDSQVTDTQYF | TGTGCCAGCTCCCCGCAGGACAGCCAGGTCACAGATACGCAGTATTTT
TRBJ2-7 | TRBD1 | NA | TRBV4-1 | CASSQEGFRDRVSYEQYF | TGCGCCAGCAGCCAAGAGGGGTTCCGGGACAGGGTATCCTACGAGCAGTACTTC